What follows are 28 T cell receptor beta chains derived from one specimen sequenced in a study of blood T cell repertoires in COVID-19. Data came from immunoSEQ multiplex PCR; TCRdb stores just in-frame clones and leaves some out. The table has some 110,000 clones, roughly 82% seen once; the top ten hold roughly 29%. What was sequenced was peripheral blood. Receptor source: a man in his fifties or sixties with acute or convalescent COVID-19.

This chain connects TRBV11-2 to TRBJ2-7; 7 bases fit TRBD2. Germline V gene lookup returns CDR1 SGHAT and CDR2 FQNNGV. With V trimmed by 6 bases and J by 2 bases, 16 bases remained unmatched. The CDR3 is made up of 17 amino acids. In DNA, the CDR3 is TGTGCCAGCAGTACCGAAAGAGGGAGGGGTAACCCCTACGAGCAGTACTTC. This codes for CASSTERGRGNPYEQYF.

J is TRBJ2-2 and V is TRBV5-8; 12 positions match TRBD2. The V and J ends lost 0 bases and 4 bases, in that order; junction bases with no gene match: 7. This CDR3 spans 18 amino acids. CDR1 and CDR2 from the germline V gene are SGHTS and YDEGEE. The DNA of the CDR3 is TGTGCCAGCAGCTTGGAGCCTAGCGGGAGGGCCTCCACCGGGGAGCTGTTTTTT. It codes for CASSLEPSGRASTGELFF.

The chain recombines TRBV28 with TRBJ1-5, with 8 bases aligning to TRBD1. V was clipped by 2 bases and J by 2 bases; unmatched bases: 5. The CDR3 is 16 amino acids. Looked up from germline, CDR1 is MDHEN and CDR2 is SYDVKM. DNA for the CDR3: TGTGCCAGCAGTTTAGACAGGGGCGGAGGCAATCAGCCCCAGCATTTT. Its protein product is CASSLDRGGGNQPQHF.

CDR3 amino acids: CASSLLRGQETQYF. The CDR3 region has the DNA TGCGCCAGCAGCCTCCTAAGGGGCCAAGAGACCCAGTACTTC. The rearrangement links TRBV4-3 to TRBJ2-5; D is possibly TRBD1 (5 bases). V shed 4 bases and J shed 1 base, with 10 bases lying between them. The CDR3 totals 14 residues. Germline V lookup: CDR1 LGHNA, CDR2 YSLEER.

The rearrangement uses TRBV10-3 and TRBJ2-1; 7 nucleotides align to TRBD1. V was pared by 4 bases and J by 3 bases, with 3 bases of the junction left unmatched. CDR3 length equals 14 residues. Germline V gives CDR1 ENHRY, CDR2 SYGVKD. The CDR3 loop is CAISAGQHYNEQFF. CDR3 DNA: TGTGCCATCAGTGCGGGACAGCACTACAATGAGCAGTTCTTC.

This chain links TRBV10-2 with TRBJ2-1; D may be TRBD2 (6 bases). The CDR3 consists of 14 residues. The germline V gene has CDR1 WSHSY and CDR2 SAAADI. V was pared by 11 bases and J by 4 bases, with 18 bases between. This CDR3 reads CALSTSGSYNEQFF. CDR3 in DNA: TGCGCCTTGTCTACAAGCGGGTCGTACAATGAGCAGTTCTTC.

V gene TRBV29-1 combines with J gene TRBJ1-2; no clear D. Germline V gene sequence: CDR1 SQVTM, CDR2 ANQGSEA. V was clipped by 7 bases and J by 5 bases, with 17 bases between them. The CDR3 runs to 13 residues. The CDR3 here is CSALAGMEYGYTF. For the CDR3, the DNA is TGCAGCGCCCTGGCAGGAATGGAATATGGCTACACCTTC.

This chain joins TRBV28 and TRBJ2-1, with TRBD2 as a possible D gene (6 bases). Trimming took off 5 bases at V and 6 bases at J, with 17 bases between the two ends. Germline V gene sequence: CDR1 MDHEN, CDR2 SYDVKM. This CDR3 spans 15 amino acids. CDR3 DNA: TGTGCCAGCAGTCCAGGGCCGGGAGTGAGCAATGAGCAGTTCTTC. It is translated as CASSPGPGVSNEQFF.

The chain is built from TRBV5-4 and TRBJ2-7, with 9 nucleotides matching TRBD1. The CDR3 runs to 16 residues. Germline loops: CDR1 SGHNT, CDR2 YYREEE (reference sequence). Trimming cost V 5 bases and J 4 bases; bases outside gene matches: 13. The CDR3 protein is CASRPEPGQGLYEQYV. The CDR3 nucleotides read TGTGCCAGCAGACCTGAACCGGGACAGGGTTTGTACGAGCAGTACGTC.

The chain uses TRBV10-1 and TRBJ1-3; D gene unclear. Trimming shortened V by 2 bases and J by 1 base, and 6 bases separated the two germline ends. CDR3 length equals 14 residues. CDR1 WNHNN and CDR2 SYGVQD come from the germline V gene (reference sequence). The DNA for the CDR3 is TGCGCCAGCAGTGAGCCGGGATCTGGAAACACCATATATTTT. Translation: CASSEPGSGNTIYF.

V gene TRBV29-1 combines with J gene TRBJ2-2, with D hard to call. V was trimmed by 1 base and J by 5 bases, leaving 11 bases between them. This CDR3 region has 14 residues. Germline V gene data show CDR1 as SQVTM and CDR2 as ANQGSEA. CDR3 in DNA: TGCAGCGTTGAAGTTTCGGCGGCAACCGGGGAGCTGTTTTTT. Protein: CSVEVSAATGELFF.

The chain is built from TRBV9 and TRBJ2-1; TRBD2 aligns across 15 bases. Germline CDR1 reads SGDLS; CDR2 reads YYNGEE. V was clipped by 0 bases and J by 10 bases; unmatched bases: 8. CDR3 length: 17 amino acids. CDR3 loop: CASSVDFRGTSGREQFF. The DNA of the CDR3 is TGTGCCAGCAGCGTAGATTTTAGGGGGACTAGCGGGAGGGAGCAGTTCTTC.

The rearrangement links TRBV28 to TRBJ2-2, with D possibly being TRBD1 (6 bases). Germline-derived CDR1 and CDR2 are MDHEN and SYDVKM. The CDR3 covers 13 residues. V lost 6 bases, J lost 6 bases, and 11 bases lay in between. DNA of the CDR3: TGTGCCAGCAGCCGTTGGGGGCCCGGGGAGCTGTTTTTT. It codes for CASSRWGPGELFF.

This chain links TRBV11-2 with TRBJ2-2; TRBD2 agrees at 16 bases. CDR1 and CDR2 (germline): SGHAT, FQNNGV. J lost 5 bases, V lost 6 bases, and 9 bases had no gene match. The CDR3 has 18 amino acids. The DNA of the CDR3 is TGTGCCAGCAGGCCCGGGACTAGCGGGAGGGCTAATACCGGGGAGCTGTTTTTT. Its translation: CASRPGTSGRANTGELFF.

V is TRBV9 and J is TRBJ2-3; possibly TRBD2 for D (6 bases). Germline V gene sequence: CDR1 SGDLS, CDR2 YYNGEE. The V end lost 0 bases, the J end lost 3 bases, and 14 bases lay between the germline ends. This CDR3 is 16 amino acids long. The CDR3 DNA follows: TGTGCCAGCAGCGTAGGCCCGGGAGAGGGGACAGATACGCAGTATTTT. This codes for CASSVGPGEGTDTQYF.

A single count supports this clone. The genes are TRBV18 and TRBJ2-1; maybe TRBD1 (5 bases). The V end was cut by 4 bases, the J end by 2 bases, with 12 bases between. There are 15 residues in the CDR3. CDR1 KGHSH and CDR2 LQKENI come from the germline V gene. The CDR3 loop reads CASSQPRGPYNEQFF. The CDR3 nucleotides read TGTGCCAGCTCACAGCCTAGGGGCCCCTACAATGAGCAGTTCTTC.

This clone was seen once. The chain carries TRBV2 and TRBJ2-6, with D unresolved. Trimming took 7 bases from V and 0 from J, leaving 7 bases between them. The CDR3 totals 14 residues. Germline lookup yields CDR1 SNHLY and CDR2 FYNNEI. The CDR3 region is CASTGYSGANVLTF. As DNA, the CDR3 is TGTGCCAGCACCGGGTACTCTGGGGCCAACGTCCTGACTTTC.

Here the CDR3 reads CASSVFRGELDEQYF. The CDR3, as DNA: TGTGCCAGCAGCGTATTCAGGGGAGAACTAGACGAGCAGTACTTC. The rearrangement uses TRBV9 and TRBJ2-7, with D perhaps matching TRBD1 (6 bases). The CDR3 contains 15 residues. Germline V lookup: CDR1 SGDLS, CDR2 YYNGEE. V gave up 1 base and J gave up 5 bases, with 16 bases separating them. The variable domain in full, with the rest retrieved from reference TRBV9 and TRBJ2-7, is DSGVTQTPKHLITATGQRVTLRCSPRSGDLSVYWYQQSLDQGLQFLIQYYNGEERAKGNILERFSAQQFPDLHSELNLSSLELGDSALYFCASSVFRGELDEQYFGPGTRLTVT.

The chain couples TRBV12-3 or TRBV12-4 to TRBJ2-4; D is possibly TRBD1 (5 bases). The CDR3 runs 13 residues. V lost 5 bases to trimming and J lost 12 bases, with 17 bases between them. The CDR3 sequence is CASSPSRAGHQYF. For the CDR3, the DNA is TGTGCCAGCAGTCCATCCAGGGCCGGTCATCAGTACTTC.

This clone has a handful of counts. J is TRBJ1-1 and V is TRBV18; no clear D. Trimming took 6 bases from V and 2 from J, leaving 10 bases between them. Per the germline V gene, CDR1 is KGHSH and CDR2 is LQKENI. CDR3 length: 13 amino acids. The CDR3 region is CASSNTGNTEAFF. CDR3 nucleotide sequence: TGTGCCAGCTCCAATACCGGTAACACTGAAGCTTTCTTT.

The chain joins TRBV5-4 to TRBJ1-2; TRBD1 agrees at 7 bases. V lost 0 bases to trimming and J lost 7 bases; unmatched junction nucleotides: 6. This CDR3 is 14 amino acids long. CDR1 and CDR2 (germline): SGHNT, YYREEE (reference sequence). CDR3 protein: CASSLETGRTGYTF. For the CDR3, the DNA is TGTGCCAGCAGCTTGGAGACAGGGAGGACTGGCTACACCTTC.

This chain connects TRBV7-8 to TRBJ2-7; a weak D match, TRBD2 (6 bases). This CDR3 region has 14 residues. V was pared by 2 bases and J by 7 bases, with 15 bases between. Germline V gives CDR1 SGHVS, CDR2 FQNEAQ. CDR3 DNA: TGTGCCAGCAGCTTAAACTTGGGACTGACTGAGCAGTACTTC. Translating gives CASSLNLGLTEQYF. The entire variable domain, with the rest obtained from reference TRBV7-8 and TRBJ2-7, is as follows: GAGVSQSPRYKVAKRGQDVALRCDPISGHVSLFWYQQALGQGPEFLTYFQNEAQLDKSGLPSDRFFAERPEGSVSTLKIQRTQQEDSAVYLCASSLNLGLTEQYFGPGTRLTVT.

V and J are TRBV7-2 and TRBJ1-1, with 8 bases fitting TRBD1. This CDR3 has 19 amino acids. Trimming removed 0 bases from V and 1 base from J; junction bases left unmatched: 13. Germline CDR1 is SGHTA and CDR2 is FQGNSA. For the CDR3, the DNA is TGTGCCAGCAGCTTAGCTCAAATTTACCACAGGGGGGCGAACACTGAAGCTTTCTTT. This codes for CASSLAQIYHRGANTEAFF.

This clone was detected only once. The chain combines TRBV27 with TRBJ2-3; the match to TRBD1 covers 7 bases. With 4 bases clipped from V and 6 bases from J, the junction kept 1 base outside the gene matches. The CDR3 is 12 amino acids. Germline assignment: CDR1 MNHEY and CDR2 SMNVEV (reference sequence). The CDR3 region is CASSSTGDTQYF. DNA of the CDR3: TGTGCCAGCAGTTCGACAGGGGATACGCAGTATTTT.

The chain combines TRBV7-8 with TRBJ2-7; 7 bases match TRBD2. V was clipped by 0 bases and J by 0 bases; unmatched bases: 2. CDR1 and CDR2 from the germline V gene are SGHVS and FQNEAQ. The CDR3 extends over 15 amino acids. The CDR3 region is CASSLASGTSYEQYF. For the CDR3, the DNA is TGTGCCAGCAGCTTAGCCAGCGGGACCTCCTACGAGCAGTACTTC.

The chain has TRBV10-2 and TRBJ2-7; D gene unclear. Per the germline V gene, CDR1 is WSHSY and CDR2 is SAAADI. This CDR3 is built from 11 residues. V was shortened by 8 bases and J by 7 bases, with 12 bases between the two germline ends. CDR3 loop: CASASVREQYF. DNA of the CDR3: TGCGCCAGCGCAAGTGTGCGGGAGCAGTACTTC.

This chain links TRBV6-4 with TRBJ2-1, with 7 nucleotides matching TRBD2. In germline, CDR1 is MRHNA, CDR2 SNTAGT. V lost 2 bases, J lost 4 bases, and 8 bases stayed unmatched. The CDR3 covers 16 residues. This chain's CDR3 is CASSDGRASGYNEQFF. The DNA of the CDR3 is TGTGCCAGCAGTGACGGGAGGGCTAGCGGATACAATGAGCAGTTCTTC.

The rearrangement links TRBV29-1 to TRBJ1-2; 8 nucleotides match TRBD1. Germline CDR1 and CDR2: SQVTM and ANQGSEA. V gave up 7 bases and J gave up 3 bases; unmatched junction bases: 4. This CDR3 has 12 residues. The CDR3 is CSGSQGDYGYTF. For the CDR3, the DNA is TGCAGCGGGTCACAGGGGGACTATGGCTACACCTTC. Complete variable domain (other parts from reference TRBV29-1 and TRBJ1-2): SAVISQKPSRDICQRGTSLTIQCQVDSQVTMMFWYRQQPGQSLTLIATANQGSEATYESGFVIDKFPISRPNLTFSTLTVSNMSPEDSSIYLCSGSQGDYGYTFGSGTRLTVV.